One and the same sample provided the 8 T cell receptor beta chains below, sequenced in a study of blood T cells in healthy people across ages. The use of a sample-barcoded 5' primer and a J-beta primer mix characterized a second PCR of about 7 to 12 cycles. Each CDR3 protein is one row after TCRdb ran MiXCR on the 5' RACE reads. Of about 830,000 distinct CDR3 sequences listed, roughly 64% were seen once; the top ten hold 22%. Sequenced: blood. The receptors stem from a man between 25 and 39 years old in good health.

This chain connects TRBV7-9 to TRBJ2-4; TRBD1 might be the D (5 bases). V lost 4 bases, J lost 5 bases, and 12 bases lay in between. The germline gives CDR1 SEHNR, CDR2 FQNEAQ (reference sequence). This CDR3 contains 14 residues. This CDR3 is CASSWTSDENIQYF. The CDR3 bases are TGTGCCAGCAGCTGGACAAGCGACGAAAACATTCAGTACTTC.

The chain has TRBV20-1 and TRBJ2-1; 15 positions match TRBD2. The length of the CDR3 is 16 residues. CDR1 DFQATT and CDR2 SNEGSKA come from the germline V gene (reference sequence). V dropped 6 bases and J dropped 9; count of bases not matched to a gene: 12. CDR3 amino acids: CSALEYMGLAGGEQFF. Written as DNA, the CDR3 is TGCAGTGCACTGGAATACATGGGACTAGCGGGAGGTGAGCAGTTCTTC.

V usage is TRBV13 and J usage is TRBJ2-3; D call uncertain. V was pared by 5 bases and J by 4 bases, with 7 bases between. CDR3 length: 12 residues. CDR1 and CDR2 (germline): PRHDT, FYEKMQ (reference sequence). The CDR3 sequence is CASSPWADTQYF. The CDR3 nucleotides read TGTGCCAGCAGCCCCTGGGCAGATACGCAGTATTTT. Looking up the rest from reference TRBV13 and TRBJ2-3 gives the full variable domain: AAGVIQSPRHLIKEKRETATLKCYPIPRHDTVYWYQQGPGQDPQFLISFYEKMQSDKGSIPDRFSAQQFSDYHSELNMSSLELGDSALYFCASSPWADTQYFGPGTRLTVL.

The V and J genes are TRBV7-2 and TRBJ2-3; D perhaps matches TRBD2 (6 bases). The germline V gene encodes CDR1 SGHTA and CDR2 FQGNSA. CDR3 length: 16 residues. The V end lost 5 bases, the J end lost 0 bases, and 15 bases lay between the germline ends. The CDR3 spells CASSPRTKLSTDTQYF. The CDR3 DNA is TGTGCCAGCAGCCCCAGGACTAAATTGAGCACAGATACGCAGTATTTT.

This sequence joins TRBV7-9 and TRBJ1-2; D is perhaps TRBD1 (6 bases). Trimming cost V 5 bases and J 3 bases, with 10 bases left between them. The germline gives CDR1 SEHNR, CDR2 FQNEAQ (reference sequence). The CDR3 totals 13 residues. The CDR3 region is CASSRTDDYGYTF. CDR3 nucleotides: TGTGCCAGCAGCCGGACAGATGACTATGGCTACACCTTC.

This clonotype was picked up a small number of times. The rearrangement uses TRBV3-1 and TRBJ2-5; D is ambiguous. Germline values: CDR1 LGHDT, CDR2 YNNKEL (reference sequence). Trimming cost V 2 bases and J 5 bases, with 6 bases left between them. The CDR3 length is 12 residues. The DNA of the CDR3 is TGTGCCAGCAGCCAAAGCGACGAGACCCAGTACTTC. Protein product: CASSQSDETQYF.

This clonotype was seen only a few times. The CDR3 coding sequence is TGTGCCAGCAGGGCGGACAGGGTCTATGGCTACACCTTC. Its translation: CASRADRVYGYTF. The genes are TRBV12-3 or TRBV12-4 and TRBJ1-2; 8 bases are shared with TRBD1. V lost 6 bases, J lost 4 bases, and 4 bases stayed unmatched. This CDR3 has 13 amino acids.

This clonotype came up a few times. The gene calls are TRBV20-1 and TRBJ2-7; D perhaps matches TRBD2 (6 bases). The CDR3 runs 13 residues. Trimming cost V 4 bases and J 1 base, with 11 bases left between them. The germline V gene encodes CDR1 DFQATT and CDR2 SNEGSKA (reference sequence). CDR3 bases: TGCAGTGCTAAACGTGGGACTTCCTACGAGCAGTACTTC. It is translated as CSAKRGTSYEQYF.